What follows are 31 T cell receptor beta chains derived from one specimen sequenced in a study of human T cells and chemical hapten exposure. The time point was: pre-sensitization, week 0. The treatment here: therapeutic diphenylcyclopropenone sensitization with weekly scalp DPC. TCRdb itself ran the RACE reads through MiXCR, one entry per CDR3 protein. The sample lists fewer than 350,000 distinct CDR3 sequences, 7.5% to 8% seen once, with 1.2% in the top ten. Specimen: whole blood, collected in connection with sensitization to the hapten diphenylcyclopropenone (DPC). Receptors originate from a young man with alopecia areata. Some clones in this sample may be carry-over from other donors' samples.

Comments on this clonotype: Since no conserved phenylalanine or tryptophan closes the CDR3, a read error is the likely cause. This chain links TRBV12-3 or TRBV12-4 with TRBJ2-3; the match to TRBD1 covers 10 bases. V shed 6 bases, J shed 4 bases, and the junction held 1 base outside the gene matches. The CDR3 totals 13 residues. The CDR3 DNA is TGTGCCAGCAGGGGACAGGGGCCAGATACGCAGTATGTT. Translation: CASRGQGPDTQYV.

At least ten counts were recorded for this clonotype. This chain connects TRBV20-1 to TRBJ1-1; D might be TRBD1 (5 bases). The germline gives CDR1 DFQATT, CDR2 SNEGSKA (reference sequence). With 3 bases removed from V and 0 bases from J, the gap between germline ends came to 8 bases. The CDR3 spans 13 residues. The CDR3 nucleotides are TGCAGTGCTAGTTCCAGGGTGAACACTGAAGCTTTCTTT. As protein: CSASSRVNTEAFF.

This clonotype came up once. The genes are TRBV5-1 and TRBJ1-1; 8 bases line up with TRBD1. This CDR3 is 13 amino acids long. V gave up 5 bases and J gave up 10 bases; unmatched junction bases: 10. The V gene's germline CDR1 is SGHRS and CDR2 YFSETQ. CDR3 sequence: CASSSGGDLIAFF. Here the CDR3 DNA reads TGCGCCAGCAGTTCAGGGGGCGATCTGATAGCTTTCTTT.

In this sample, this clonotype turned up a few times. Written as DNA, the CDR3 is TGTGCCAGCAGTCCCCAGCGCAATGAGCAGTTCTTC. It yields the protein CASSPQRNEQFF. This chain links TRBV27 with TRBJ2-1; no firm D call. The CDR3 length is 12 residues. CDR1 is MNHEY and CDR2 is SMNVEV in the germline V gene (reference sequence). Trimming removed 5 bases at V and 6 bases at J, with 8 bases between.

This clonotype has a handful of counts. V gene TRBV20-1 combines with J gene TRBJ2-4; a weak D match, TRBD1 (6 bases). V dropped 2 bases and J dropped 2 bases, with 10 bases sitting between them. The CDR3 spans 14 residues. Germline values: CDR1 DFQATT, CDR2 SNEGSKA (reference sequence). The chain's CDR3 is CSARRTVSKNIQYF. CDR3 sequence (DNA): TGCAGTGCTAGAAGGACAGTTTCCAAAAACATTCAGTACTTC.

The table lists this clonotype with a few counts. This sequence joins TRBV29-1 and TRBJ1-2; 8 bases align to TRBD1. From germline, CDR1 is SQVTM and CDR2 ANQGSEA. V lost 2 bases and J lost 6; bases outside the gene matches: 8. The CDR3 is made up of 14 amino acids. CDR3 sequence reads: CSVELWTGNHGYTF. The CDR3 nucleotides are TGCAGCGTTGAATTGTGGACAGGGAACCATGGCTACACCTTC.

This clonotype was seen a few times. The chain couples TRBV7-9 to TRBJ1-2, with TRBD1 as a possible D gene (5 bases). Trimming took off 2 bases at V and 6 bases at J, with 28 bases between the two ends. CDR1 SEHNR and CDR2 FQNEAQ come from the germline V gene (reference sequence). CDR3 size: 19 residues. CDR3 in amino acids: CASSLPRMTAETRRNGYTF. Here the CDR3 DNA reads TGTGCCAGCAGCTTACCGAGAATGACAGCTGAGACAAGGAGGAATGGCTACACCTTC.

The chain has TRBV7-7 and TRBJ1-3; D gene unclear. The germline CDR1 and CDR2 sequences are SSHAT and FNYEAQ (reference sequence). The CDR3 extends over 13 amino acids. V shed 2 bases and J shed 5 bases, with 7 bases lying between them. This CDR3 is CASSLNWRNTIYF. The CDR3 region has the DNA TGTGCCAGCAGCTTAAATTGGAGAAACACCATATATTTT. Complete variable domain (other parts from reference TRBV7-7 and TRBJ1-3): GAGVSQSPRYKVTKRGQDVTLRCDPISSHATLYWYQQALGQGPEFLTYFNYEAQPDKSGLPSDRFSAERPEGSISTLTIQRTEQRDSAMYRCASSLNWRNTIYFGEGSWLTVV.

CDR3 in DNA: TGTGCCAGCAGCTTAGTCAGGGGAGCAGATACGCAGTATTTT. It codes for CASSLVRGADTQYF. The rearrangement joins TRBV7-9 to TRBJ2-3, with TRBD1 as a possible D gene (6 bases). The V end lost 1 base, the J end lost 4 bases, and 9 bases lay between the germline ends. Germline loops: CDR1 SEHNR, CDR2 FQNEAQ (reference sequence). The CDR3 spans 14 residues.

The J gene is TRBJ1-6, the V gene TRBV20-1, with D unresolved. CDR1 is DFQATT and CDR2 is SNEGSKA in the germline V gene (reference sequence). The CDR3 totals 16 residues. V gave up 3 bases and J gave up 0 bases, with 12 bases separating them. The CDR3 DNA is TGCAGTGCTAGCTTCGGAATAAGCTCCTATAATTCACCCCTCCACTTT. This codes for CSASFGISSYNSPLHF.

This clonotype has just a few counts. The V and J genes are TRBV28 and TRBJ2-1, with no clear D. The length of the CDR3 is 15 residues. Germline V gene lookup returns CDR1 MDHEN and CDR2 SYDVKM. Trimming shortened V by 8 bases and J by 2 bases, and 16 bases separated the two germline ends. This chain's CDR3 is CASRQAHLTYNEQFF. CDR3 DNA: TGTGCCAGCCGACAAGCGCATCTCACCTACAATGAGCAGTTCTTC. The whole variable domain, remainder taken from reference TRBV28 and TRBJ2-1, is DVKVTQSSRYLVKRTGEKVFLECVQDMDHENMFWYRQDPGLGLRLIYFSYDVKMKEKGDIPEGYSVSREKKERFSLILESASTNQTSMYLCASRQAHLTYNEQFFGPGTRLTVL.

V usage is TRBV20-1 and J usage is TRBJ2-1; D tentatively fits TRBD1 or TRBD2 (5 bases each). In germline, CDR1 is DFQATT, CDR2 SNEGSKA (reference sequence). This CDR3 comprises 14 residues. V lost 1 base, J lost 6 bases, and 13 bases lay in between. CDR3 coding DNA: TGCAGTGCTAGAGGGCCATTCGGGGCCAATGAGCAGTTCTTC. Its translation: CSARGPFGANEQFF.

The chain has TRBV4-1 and TRBJ1-2; perhaps TRBD1 as D (5 bases). Trimming pared 0 bases from V and 4 bases from J, leaving 12 bases between. The CDR3 contains 15 residues. The V gene's germline CDR1 is MGHRA and CDR2 YSYEKL. CDR3 in DNA: TGCGCCAGCAGCCAAGACGGGGACCGGGTCTATGGCTACACCTTC. It specifies CASSQDGDRVYGYTF.

This clonotype came up many times. This sequence joins TRBV27 and TRBJ1-2; no firm D call. The CDR3 extends over 12 amino acids. In germline, CDR1 is MNHEY, CDR2 SMNVEV (reference sequence). Trimming cost V 8 bases and J 4 bases, with 11 bases left between them. CDR3 nucleotide sequence: TGTGCCAGCCGAAGGACGGGCTATGGCTACACCTTC. Its protein product is CASRRTGYGYTF.

V usage is TRBV5-1 and J usage is TRBJ2-7, with TRBD1 matching 9 bases. Germline V gene sequence: CDR1 SGHRS, CDR2 YFSETQ. V lost 3 bases to trimming and J lost 3 bases; unmatched junction nucleotides: 4. This CDR3 region has 14 residues. Here the CDR3 reads CASSWGQGYYEQYV. The CDR3, as DNA: TGCGCCAGCAGCTGGGGACAGGGATACTACGAGCAGTACGTC.

This clonotype was counted between two and nine times. The rearrangement links TRBV28 to TRBJ2-7; TRBD1 might be the D (6 bases). V was clipped by 6 bases and J by 4 bases, with 25 bases between them. The CDR3 is made up of 17 amino acids. In germline, CDR1 is MDHEN, CDR2 SYDVKM. CDR3 nucleotides: TGTGCCAGCAGCCTCCCCCGCGATACCGGGACACCGTACGAGCAGTACTTC. This gives the protein CASSLPRDTGTPYEQYF.

The gene calls are TRBV12-5 and TRBJ1-5; no clear D. The CDR3 has 16 amino acids. V lost 0 bases and J 3 bases, leaving 12 bases between the germline ends. CDR1 LGHNT and CDR2 FRNRAP come from the germline V gene. The CDR3 loop is CASGLVLGQINQPQHF. CDR3 sequence (DNA): TGTGCTAGTGGTTTGGTACTTGGGCAGATCAATCAGCCCCAGCATTTT.

This clonotype was seen a handful of times. This chain links TRBV6-4 with TRBJ1-1, with D possibly TRBD1 on 6 matching bases. V was trimmed by 2 bases and J by 4 bases, leaving 14 bases between them. The germline gives CDR1 MRHNA, CDR2 SNTAGT. The CDR3 runs 15 residues. This CDR3 reads CASSDTPTGFTEAFF. The CDR3 region has the DNA TGTGCCAGCAGTGACACCCCCACAGGGTTCACTGAAGCTTTCTTT.

This clonotype has just a few counts. The genes are TRBV4-1 and TRBJ2-5; D unclear. Trimming took off 2 bases at V and 7 bases at J, with 20 bases between the two ends. Germline-derived CDR1 and CDR2 are MGHRA and YSYEKL. This CDR3 has 16 residues. CDR3 DNA sequence: TGCGCCAGCAGCCAACTCGCTCAAACAAGCCCTTGGACCCAGTACTTC. Its protein product is CASSQLAQTSPWTQYF.

There are many counts of this clonotype. The rearrangement uses TRBV29-1 and TRBJ2-3; D possibly corresponds to TRBD2 (6 bases). The germline V and J ends were trimmed by 6 bases and 2 bases, with 9 bases remaining between them. Looked up from germline, CDR1 is SQVTM and CDR2 is ANQGSEA. This CDR3 contains 12 residues. CDR3 sequence (DNA): TGCAGCGTCGGGACTCTCACAGATACGCAGTATTTT. It is translated as CSVGTLTDTQYF.

In its sample, this clonotype was seen a few times. The rearrangement uses TRBV4-1 and TRBJ2-7, with a weak D call TRBD2 (6 bases). V lost 2 bases and J lost 0, with 8 bases in between. The CDR3 has 14 residues. Germline CDR1 MGHRA, CDR2 YSYEKL. Here the CDR3 DNA reads TGCGCCAGCAGCCAACCGGGGGTCTCCTACGAGCAGTACTTC. Translated: CASSQPGVSYEQYF.

A word on this clonotype: A read error is possible here, since a much larger clone lies one base away. V usage is TRBV12-3 or TRBV12-4 and J usage is TRBJ1-4; possible D gene TRBD1, 6 bases. The CDR3 totals 15 residues. CDR3 DNA: TGTACCAGCAGTCCATTCGGAACAGGGCTCGAAAAACTGTTTTTT. This translates into CTSSPFGTGLEKLFF.

The chain carries TRBV7-3 and TRBJ2-5; 13 positions agree with TRBD2. CDR1 and CDR2 from the germline V gene are SGHTA and FQGTGA. V shed 4 bases, J shed 4 bases, and the junction held 3 bases outside the gene matches. This CDR3 region has 15 residues. CDR3 in amino acids: CASSSGLAGRETQYF. The CDR3 DNA reads TGTGCCAGCAGCTCGGGACTAGCGGGGAGAGAGACCCAGTACTTC. The variable domain in full, with the rest retrieved from reference TRBV7-3 and TRBJ2-5, is GAGVSQTPSNKVTEKGKYVELRCDPISGHTALYWYRQSLGQGPEFLIYFQGTGAADDSGLPNDRFFAVRPEGSVSTLKIQRTERGDSAVYLCASSSGLAGRETQYFGPGTRLLVL.

In its sample, this clonotype was seen a few times. The chain uses TRBV3-1 and TRBJ2-5; no clear D gene. This CDR3 has 14 amino acids. V gave up 4 bases and J gave up 3 bases, with 12 bases separating them. CDR1 and CDR2 from the germline V gene are LGHDT and YNNKEL (reference sequence). CDR3 DNA sequence: TGTGCCAGCAGCCTCTCTCCCCTGAAAGAGACCCAGTACTTC. This sequence encodes CASSLSPLKETQYF.

The table lists this clonotype with many counts. This chain links TRBV12-3 or TRBV12-4 with TRBJ1-1; D is uncertain. V dropped 3 bases and J dropped 12 bases, with 14 bases sitting between them. The CDR3 length is 12 residues. CDR3 region: CASSLQPQNPFF. The CDR3 DNA sequence: TGTGCCAGCAGTTTGCAGCCCCAAAATCCTTTCTTT.

The genes are TRBV7-9 and TRBJ2-2, with D perhaps matching TRBD2 (6 bases). This CDR3 has 16 residues. The germline V gene encodes CDR1 SEHNR and CDR2 FQNEAQ (reference sequence). V lost 5 bases and J lost 8, with 21 bases in between. DNA of the CDR3: TGTGCCAGCAGCACCACCGACGGGACTCACCTGGGGGAGCTGTTTTTT. This gives the protein CASSTTDGTHLGELFF.

This clonotype was detected only a few times. CDR3 sequence reads: CASSFRGEKLFF. CDR3 DNA: TGTGCCAGCAGCTTTAGGGGTGAAAAACTGTTTTTT. The V call is TRBV7-2, the J call TRBJ1-4; D is possibly TRBD1 (5 bases). This CDR3 contains 12 residues. Germline V gene lookup returns CDR1 SGHTA and CDR2 FQGNSA. Between the trimmed V and J ends, which lost 3 bases and 7 bases, there was a span of 6 bases.

The chain couples TRBV7-8 to TRBJ1-4; weak D call: TRBD1 (5 bases). Germline V gene data show CDR1 as SGHVS and CDR2 as FQNEAQ. This CDR3 contains 14 residues. V was trimmed by 0 bases and J by 6 bases, leaving 8 bases between them. CDR3 residues: CASSLAGPYEKLFF. In nucleotides, the CDR3 is TGTGCCAGCAGCTTAGCGGGGCCTTATGAAAAACTGTTTTTT.

This clonotype appeared a few times. The V and J genes are TRBV12-3 or TRBV12-4 and TRBJ1-1, with no clear D. There are 14 residues in the CDR3. Trimming shortened V by 5 bases and J by 0 bases, and 10 bases separated the two germline ends. CDR3 sequence (DNA): TGTGCCAGCAGTCCCCGGAAGGTGAACACTGAAGCTTTCTTT. The encoded protein is CASSPRKVNTEAFF.

The V and J genes are TRBV29-1 and TRBJ2-2; D is uncertain. The germline V and J ends were trimmed by 4 bases and 10 bases, with 19 bases remaining between them. Germline CDR1 and CDR2: SQVTM and ANQGSEA. There are 14 residues in the CDR3. CDR3 nucleotide sequence: TGCAGCGTTGGCCTAACCCGCAATCCGTTGGAGCTGTTTTTT. It translates to CSVGLTRNPLELFF.

This sequence joins TRBV5-1 and TRBJ2-7, with D possibly being TRBD1 (6 bases). Trimming took off 2 bases at V and 2 bases at J, with 11 bases between the two ends. The CDR3 contains 14 residues. The germline V gene encodes CDR1 SGHRS and CDR2 YFSETQ. CDR3 amino acids: CASSLLDSTYEQYF. Written as DNA, the CDR3 is TGCGCCAGCAGCTTACTGGACAGTACCTACGAGCAGTACTTC. Based on the CDR3 plus reference TRBV5-1 and TRBJ2-7, the full variable domain is KAGVTQTPRYLIKTRGQQVTLSCSPISGHRSVSWYQQTPGQGLQFLFEYFSETQRNKGNFPGRFSGRQFSNSRSEMNVSTLELGDSALYLCASSLLDSTYEQYFGPGTRLTVT.